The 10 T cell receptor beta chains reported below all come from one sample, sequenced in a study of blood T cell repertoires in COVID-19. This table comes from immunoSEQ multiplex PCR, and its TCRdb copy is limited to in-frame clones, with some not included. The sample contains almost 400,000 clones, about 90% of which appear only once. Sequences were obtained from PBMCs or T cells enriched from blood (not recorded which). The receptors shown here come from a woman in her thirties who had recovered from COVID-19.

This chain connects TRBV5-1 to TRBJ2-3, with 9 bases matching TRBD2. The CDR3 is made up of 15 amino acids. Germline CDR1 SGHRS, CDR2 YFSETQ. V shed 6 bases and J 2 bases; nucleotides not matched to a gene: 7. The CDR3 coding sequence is TGCGCCAGCACCCTAGCGGGACCAGTCACAGATACGCAGTATTTT. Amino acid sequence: CASTLAGPVTDTQYF.

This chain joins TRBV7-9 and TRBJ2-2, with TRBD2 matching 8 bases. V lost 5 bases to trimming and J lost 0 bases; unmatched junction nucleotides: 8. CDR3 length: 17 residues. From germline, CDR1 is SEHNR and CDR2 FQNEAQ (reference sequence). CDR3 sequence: CASSLPTSGPNTGELFF. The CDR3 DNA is TGTGCCAGCAGCCTTCCCACTAGCGGACCGAACACCGGGGAGCTGTTTTTT.

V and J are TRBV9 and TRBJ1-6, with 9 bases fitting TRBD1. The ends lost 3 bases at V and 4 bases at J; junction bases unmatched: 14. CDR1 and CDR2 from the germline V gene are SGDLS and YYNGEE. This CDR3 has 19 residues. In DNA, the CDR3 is TGTGCCAGCAGCGGAAACCCGGGACAGGGCTCAAGGTATAATTCACCCCTCCACTTT. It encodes CASSGNPGQGSRYNSPLHF.

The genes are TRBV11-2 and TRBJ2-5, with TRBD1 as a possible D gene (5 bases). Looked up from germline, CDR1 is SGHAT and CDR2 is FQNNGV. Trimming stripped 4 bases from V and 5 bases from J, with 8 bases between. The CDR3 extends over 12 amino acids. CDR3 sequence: CASSSGRETQYF. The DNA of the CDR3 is TGTGCCAGCAGCTCAGGGCGGGAGACCCAGTACTTC.

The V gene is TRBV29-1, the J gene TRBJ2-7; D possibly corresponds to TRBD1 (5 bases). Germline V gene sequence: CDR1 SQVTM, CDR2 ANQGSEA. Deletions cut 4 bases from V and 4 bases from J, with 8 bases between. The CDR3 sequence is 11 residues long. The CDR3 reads CSVVQGYEQYF. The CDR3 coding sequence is TGCAGCGTTGTGCAGGGATACGAGCAGTACTTC.

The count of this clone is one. CDR3 loop: CASSPLKGGRGGELFF. The CDR3 region has the DNA TGTGCCAGCTCCCCCCTCAAGGGCGGGCGAGGAGGGGAGCTGTTTTTT. V usage is TRBV7-9 and J usage is TRBJ2-2; perhaps TRBD2 as D (5 bases). CDR3 length: 16 amino acids. Germline V lookup: CDR1 SEHNR, CDR2 FQNEAQ (reference sequence). Trimming left V 8 bases short and J 8 bases short, with 24 bases between.

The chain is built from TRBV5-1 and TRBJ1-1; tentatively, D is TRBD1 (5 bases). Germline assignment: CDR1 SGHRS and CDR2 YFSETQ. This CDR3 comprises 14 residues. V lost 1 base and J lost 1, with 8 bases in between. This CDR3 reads CASSLFGANTEAFF. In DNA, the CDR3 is TGCGCCAGCAGCTTGTTTGGGGCGAACACTGAAGCTTTCTTT. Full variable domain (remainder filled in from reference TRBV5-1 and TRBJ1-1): KAGVTQTPRYLIKTRGQQVTLSCSPISGHRSVSWYQQTPGQGLQFLFEYFSETQRNKGNFPGRFSGRQFSNSRSEMNVSTLELGDSALYLCASSLFGANTEAFFGQGTRLTVV.

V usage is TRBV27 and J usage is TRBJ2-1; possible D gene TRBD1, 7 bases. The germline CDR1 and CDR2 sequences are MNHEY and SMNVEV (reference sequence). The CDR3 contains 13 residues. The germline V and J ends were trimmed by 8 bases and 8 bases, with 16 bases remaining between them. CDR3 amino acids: CASRRTGGDEQFF. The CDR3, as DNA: TGTGCCAGCCGACGGACAGGAGGGGATGAGCAGTTCTTC.

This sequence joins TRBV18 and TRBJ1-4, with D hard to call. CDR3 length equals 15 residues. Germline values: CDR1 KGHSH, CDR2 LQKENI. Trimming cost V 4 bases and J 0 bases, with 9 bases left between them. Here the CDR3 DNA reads TGTGCCAGCTCACTTAGACAAGCAACTAATGAAAAACTGTTTTTT. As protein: CASSLRQATNEKLFF.

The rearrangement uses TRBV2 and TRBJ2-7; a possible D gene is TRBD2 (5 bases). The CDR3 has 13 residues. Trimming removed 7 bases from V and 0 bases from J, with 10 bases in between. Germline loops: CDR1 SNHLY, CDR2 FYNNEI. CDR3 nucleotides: TGTGCCAGCACCGGGGTCCCCTCCTACGAGCAGTACTTC. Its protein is CASTGVPSYEQYF.